A single sample is the source of the 20 T cell receptor beta chains below, sequenced in a study of T-cell memory formation after mild COVID-19. Using its own MiXCR run on the 5' RACE reads, TCRdb lists one record per CDR3 protein. The sample has approximately 300,000 distinct CDR3 sequences, roughly 21% seen once. Source material: PBMCs or a T cell subset sorted from them (not recorded which). All receptors come from a man younger than 35 who had mild COVID-19 (a few samples of this study predate the infection). Cell type and time point are not known.

This rearrangement joins TRBV6-5 to TRBJ2-1; maybe TRBD1 (5 bases). V was clipped by 2 bases and J by 13 bases, with 12 bases between them. CDR3 length: 12 amino acids. Germline values: CDR1 MNHEY, CDR2 SVGAGI. The CDR3 bases are TGTGCCAGCAGTTACACCGACAGCGTACAGTTCTTC. Translation: CASSYTDSVQFF.

This chain joins TRBV4-2 and TRBJ2-3; 8 bases are a match to TRBD2. Germline V gene lookup returns CDR1 LGHNA and CDR2 YNFKEQ. CDR3 length equals 16 residues. V shed 1 base and J 1 base; nucleotides not matched to a gene: 4. The CDR3 here is CASSQAAGGRTDTQYF. The CDR3 DNA is TGTGCCAGCAGCCAAGCTGCGGGGGGACGCACAGATACGCAGTATTTT.

About this clonotype itself: A much larger clone differs by one base, so this may be a read error. J is TRBJ1-5 and V is TRBV7-6; D not certain. Germline-derived CDR1 and CDR2 are SGHVS and FNYEAQ. The CDR3 extends over 16 amino acids. CDR3 bases: TGTGCCAGCGGCTTAGGGTCGGGTTATAGCAATCAGCCCCAGCATTTT. It yields the protein CASGLGSGYSNQPQHF.

This clonotype was counted a few times. The J gene is TRBJ2-1, the V gene TRBV4-1, with D possibly TRBD1 on 6 matching bases. Between the trimmed V and J ends, which lost 1 base and 9 bases, there was a span of 16 bases. Germline V CDR1 and CDR2: MGHRA, YSYEKL. This CDR3 region has 15 residues. The CDR3 loop is CASSQAGTSRGEQFF. Here the CDR3 DNA reads TGCGCCAGCAGCCAAGCCGGGACATCCCGAGGTGAGCAGTTCTTC.

In its sample, this clonotype was seen a few times. The chain is built from TRBV18 and TRBJ1-6; D perhaps matches TRBD1 (6 bases). With 3 bases removed from V and 2 bases from J, the gap between germline ends came to 14 bases. Germline V CDR1 and CDR2: KGHSH, LQKENI. The CDR3 extends over 17 amino acids. The CDR3 loop is CASSPRGTNAYNSPLHF. CDR3 DNA: TGTGCCAGCTCACCTCGGGGGACAAATGCCTATAATTCACCCCTCCACTTT.

This clonotype was counted a few times. The chain has TRBV21-1 and TRBJ2-7; no check of the table's D call, TRBD1, against the DNA was made. TRBV21-1 is annotated as a pseudogene. The CDR3 has 16 residues. CDR3 nucleotide sequence: TGTGCCAGCAGCAAAGGCCGGGACGGCGAATCCTACGAGCAGTACTTC. The encoded protein is CASSKGRDGESYEQYF.

The chain recombines TRBV12-3 or TRBV12-4 with TRBJ1-4; a possible D gene is TRBD1 (6 bases). This CDR3 contains 14 residues. V dropped 1 base and J dropped 7 bases, with 10 bases sitting between them. The CDR3, as DNA: TGTGCCAGCAGTTTAGGGGGGCGGATTGAAAAACTGTTTTTT. It codes for CASSLGGRIEKLFF.

This clonotype was counted between two and nine times. The chain couples TRBV5-6 to TRBJ1-2; D is uncertain. V lost 1 base and J 0 bases, leaving 7 bases between the germline ends. CDR1 is SGHDT, CDR2 YYEEEE, per germline. The CDR3 has 14 amino acids. The CDR3: CASSLSGANYGYTF. DNA of the CDR3: TGTGCCAGCAGCTTGAGTGGGGCTAACTATGGCTACACCTTC.

The sample holds a few counts of this clonotype. The chain couples TRBV14 to TRBJ1-1; D is unclear. The CDR3 is 17 amino acids. Germline assignment: CDR1 SGHDN and CDR2 FVKESK. Trimming removed 0 bases at V and 6 bases at J, with 20 bases between. The CDR3 DNA is TGTGCCAGCAGCCAAGACCTGGCGACTAGCTACATTGCTGAAGCTTTCTTT. This encodes CASSQDLATSYIAEAFF.

This CDR3 reads CASTGGAGNTGELFF. CDR3 in DNA: TGCGCCAGCACCGGGGGGGCCGGGAACACCGGGGAGCTGTTTTTT. The V and J genes are TRBV5-1 and TRBJ2-2; 8 bases are shared with TRBD2. Germline values: CDR1 SGHRS, CDR2 YFSETQ. The CDR3 sequence is 15 residues long. V lost 6 bases and J lost 1; bases outside the gene matches: 5.

This clonotype appeared a few times. In DNA, the CDR3 is TGTGCCATCAGTGAAGGCCTTCCATCTAATGGCTACACCTTC. Residues: CAISEGLPSNGYTF. The V and J genes are TRBV10-3 and TRBJ1-2; unclear D gene. The CDR3 sequence is 14 residues long. Per germline, CDR1 ENHRY and CDR2 SYGVKD. V gave up 3 bases and J gave up 6 bases, with 14 bases separating them.

The genes are TRBV5-1 and TRBJ1-2, with a possible D match to TRBD1 (5 bases). Germline-derived CDR1 and CDR2 are SGHRS and YFSETQ. Between the trimmed V and J ends, which lost 0 bases and 2 bases, there was a span of 11 bases. The CDR3 has 15 amino acids. CDR3 protein: CASSLEVGGNYGYTF. DNA of the CDR3: TGCGCCAGCAGCTTGGAGGTGGGGGGGAACTATGGCTACACCTTC.

The rearrangement uses TRBV6-2 or TRBV6-3 and TRBJ1-1; a weak D match, TRBD1 (5 bases). The ends were cut back, 0 bases at V and 1 base at J, with 6 bases in the middle. Looked up from germline, CDR1 is MNHEY and CDR2 is SVGEGT. CDR3 size: 14 residues. The chain's CDR3 is CASSYSGANTEAFF. As DNA, the CDR3 is TGTGCCAGCAGTTACTCTGGGGCGAACACTGAAGCTTTCTTT.

There are a few counts of this clonotype. The rearrangement links TRBV7-3 to TRBJ1-2, with a weak D call TRBD1 (5 bases). In germline, CDR1 is SGHTA, CDR2 FQGTGA. The CDR3 spans 16 residues. Trimming cost V 0 bases and J 4 bases, with 15 bases left between them. CDR3 sequence (DNA): TGTGCCAGCAGCTTAACGGCCGGGACGGGACTCTATGGCTACACCTTC. This translates into CASSLTAGTGLYGYTF.

This chain joins TRBV5-4 and TRBJ2-5; tentative D call: TRBD1 (6 bases). The germline V and J ends were trimmed by 2 bases and 2 bases, with 13 bases remaining between them. Germline lookup yields CDR1 SGHNT and CDR2 YYREEE (reference sequence). The CDR3 loop spans 15 amino acids. The CDR3 loop is CASSFGGGLQETQYF. CDR3 bases: TGTGCCAGCAGCTTCGGTGGGGGCCTTCAAGAGACCCAGTACTTC.

With regard to this clonotype: Relative to the germline gene, one junction end is altered; a read error may explain this. The chain joins TRBV5-1 to TRBJ2-2; 11 nucleotides align to TRBD2. The CDR3 extends over 17 amino acids. In germline, CDR1 is SGHRS, CDR2 YFSETQ. DNA for the CDR3: TGCGCCAGCAGCCCCCGGCTAGCGGGGGGAAACACCGGGGAGATGTTTTTT. Translating gives CASSPRLAGGNTGEMFF.

The genes are TRBV20-1 and TRBJ2-5; TRBD2 agrees at 10 bases. J gave up 4 bases and V 4 bases, and 6 bases lay outside the gene matches. Germline CDR1 reads DFQATT; CDR2 reads SNEGSKA (reference sequence). The CDR3 extends over 14 amino acids. The CDR3 DNA reads as TGCAGTGCTACTAGCGGGGGCCCGGGAGAGACCCAGTACTTC. This translates into CSATSGGPGETQYF.

The V call is TRBV27, the J call TRBJ1-4; D uncertain. Germline V gene lookup returns CDR1 MNHEY and CDR2 SMNVEV (reference sequence). The V gene lost 3 bases and the J gene lost 5 bases, with 10 bases spanning the gap. The CDR3 has 14 amino acids. DNA for the CDR3: TGTGCCAGCAGTTTCCGGCAGCAAAATGAAAAACTGTTTTTT. It specifies CASSFRQQNEKLFF.

The CDR3 here is CASLPQGGELFF. In nucleotides, the CDR3 is TGTGCCAGCCTCCCCCAGGGCGGGGAGCTGTTTTTT. The rearrangement joins TRBV28 to TRBJ2-2; tentative D call: TRBD1 (5 bases). Germline V gene data show CDR1 as MDHEN and CDR2 as SYDVKM. The CDR3 loop spans 12 amino acids. With 8 bases removed from V and 7 bases from J, the gap between germline ends came to 11 bases.

There are a few counts of this clonotype. The DNA of the CDR3 is TGTGCCAGCAGCTTTTTTAGAGCGCAGTATTTT. It yields the protein CASSFFRAQYF. V and J are TRBV7-3 and TRBJ2-3; D not resolved. V lost 3 bases, J lost 10 bases, and 8 bases lay in between. CDR1 is SGHTA and CDR2 is FQGTGA in the germline V gene. CDR3 length: 11 residues.